The present T cell receptor beta chain was sequenced within a study of PD-L1 blockade in urothelial cancer. Study results and caveats: Pretreatment clonality of the blood TCR repertoire below the median was predictive of superior survival.

Profiling relied on immunoSEQ multiplex PCR, and the TCRdb table lists in-frame clones only, not all of them. The sample lists 35,000 to 45,000 clones; approximately 91% were seen once. On this clone: Its specificity is not known.

The CDR3 extends over 17 amino acids. CDR1 and CDR2 from the germline V gene are SGHVS and FQNEAQ. Trimming removed 4 bases from V and 2 bases from J; junction bases left unmatched: 8. Time point indicated: pretreatment peripheral blood. The specimen was PBMCs, collected around atezolizumab (anti-PD-L1) treatment. The TCR comes from a woman aged 55-70 years with urothelial cancer. This sequence joins TRBV7-8 and TRBJ2-7, with 13 bases fitting TRBD2. The CDR3 here is CASSSTSGRALPYEQYF. In nucleotides, the CDR3 is TGTGCCAGCAGCTCCACTAGCGGGAGGGCTCTACCCTACGAGCAGTACTTC.